The clone carrying this T cell receptor (beta chain) was seen a handful of times. These data belong to a study of blood T cell repertoires in COVID-19. Looked up from germline, CDR1 is SEHNR and CDR2 is FQNEAQ (reference sequence). The J segment lost 1 base and the V segment lost 2 bases, leaving 9 bases of the junction unmatched. The CDR3 consists of 17 residues. The protocol was immunoSEQ multiplex PCR, while the TCRdb copy is restricted to in-frame clones and leaves out a portion. Of fewer than 60,000 clones in the sample, about four fifths were seen once. The rearrangement links TRBV7-9 to TRBJ2-3; TRBD1 matches at 7 bases. The specimen sequenced was peripheral blood. This TCR was sampled from a human donor in a cohort sampled during active COVID-19. The CDR3: CASSLHRGRVGTDTQYF. DNA for the CDR3: TGTGCCAGCAGCTTACACAGGGGTCGGGTCGGCACAGATACGCAGTATTTT. The complete variable domain, with remaining parts taken from reference TRBV7-9 and TRBJ2-3, reads DTGVSQNPRHKITKRGQNVTFRCDPISEHNRLYWYRQTLGQGPEFLTYFQNEAQLEKSRLLSDRFSAERPKGSFSTLEIQRTEQGDSAMYLCASSLHRGRVGTDTQYFGPGTRLTVL.